The T cell receptor beta chain under discussion was sequenced for a study of regulatory T cells in long-lasting Graves disease. Construction of TCR beta libraries relied on iRepertoire HTBI primers and on Arm-PCR targeting CDR3 regions. TCRdb re-analysed the multiplex PCR reads in MiXCR, keeping a single row per CDR3 protein. The data show about 350,000 distinct CDR3 sequences, around 15% seen once. Sample time point: newly diagnosed GD, antithyroid drugs for less than 3 months. There was RNA extracted from PBMCs, and the TCR library was made from it. This clonotype was observed at least ten times. CDR1 and CDR2 (germline): KGHSH, LQKENI. This CDR3 spans 14 amino acids. The V end lost 3 bases, the J end lost 8 bases, and 13 bases lay between the germline ends. The data were also submitted as part of a second study, on T cells in Graves' hyperthyroidism and ophthalmopathy. That work adds: HTBI primers were used for first-round RT-PCR of the TCR CDR3. Most thyroid clonotypes expanded above 0.001 appeared in blood too.

The clonotype comes from a man in his forties or fifties with Graves disease. The specimen comprised peripheral blood mononuclear cells (PBMCs), sampled at new diagnosis, from a patient treated with antithyroid drugs. The V call is TRBV18, the J call TRBJ1-4, with D maybe TRBD1 (5 bases). The CDR3 spells CASSPTEGREKLFF. CDR3 nucleotides: TGTGCCAGCTCACCGACAGAAGGGCGAGAAAAACTGTTTTTT.